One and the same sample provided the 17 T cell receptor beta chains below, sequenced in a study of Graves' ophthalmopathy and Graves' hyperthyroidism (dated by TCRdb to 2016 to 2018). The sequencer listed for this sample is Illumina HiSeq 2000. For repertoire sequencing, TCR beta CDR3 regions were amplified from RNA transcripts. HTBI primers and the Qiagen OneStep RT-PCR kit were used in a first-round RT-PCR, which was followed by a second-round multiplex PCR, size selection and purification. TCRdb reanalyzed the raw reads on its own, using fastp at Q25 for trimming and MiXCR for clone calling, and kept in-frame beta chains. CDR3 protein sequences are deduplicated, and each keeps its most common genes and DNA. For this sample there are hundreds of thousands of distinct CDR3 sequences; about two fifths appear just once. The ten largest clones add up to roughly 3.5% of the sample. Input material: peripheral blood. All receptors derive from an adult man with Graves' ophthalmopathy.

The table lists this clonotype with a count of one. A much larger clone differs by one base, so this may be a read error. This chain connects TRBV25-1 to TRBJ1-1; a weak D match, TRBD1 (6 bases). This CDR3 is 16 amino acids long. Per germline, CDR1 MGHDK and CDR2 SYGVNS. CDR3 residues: CVSSYSIGTPYAEAFF. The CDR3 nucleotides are TGTGTCAGCAGTTACTCGATCGGGACACCATACGCTGAAGCTTTCTTT.

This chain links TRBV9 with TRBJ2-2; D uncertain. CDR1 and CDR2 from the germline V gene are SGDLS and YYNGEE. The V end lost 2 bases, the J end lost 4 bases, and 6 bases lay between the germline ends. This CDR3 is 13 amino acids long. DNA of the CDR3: TGTGCCAGCAGCGTTTTGCTCACCGGGGAGCTGTTTTTT. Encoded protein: CASSVLLTGELFF.

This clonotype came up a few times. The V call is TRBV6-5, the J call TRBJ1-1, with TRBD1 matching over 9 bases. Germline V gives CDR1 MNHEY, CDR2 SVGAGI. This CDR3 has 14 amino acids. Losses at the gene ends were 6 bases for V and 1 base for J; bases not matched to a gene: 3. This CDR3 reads CASRGDRENTEAFF. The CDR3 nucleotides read TGTGCCAGCAGGGGGGACAGGGAGAACACTGAAGCTTTCTTT.

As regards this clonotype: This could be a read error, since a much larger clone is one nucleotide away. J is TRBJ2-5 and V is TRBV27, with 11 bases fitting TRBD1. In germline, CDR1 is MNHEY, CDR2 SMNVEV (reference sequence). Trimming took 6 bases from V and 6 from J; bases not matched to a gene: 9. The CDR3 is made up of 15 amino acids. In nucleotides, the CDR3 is TGTGCCAGCAGCCCCGGACAGGGGGCGGGAAAGACCCAGTACTTC. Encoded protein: CASSPGQGAGKTQYF.

CDR3 bases: TGTGCCACCAGGGGAAGGGACAGGGATGGTGACTATGGCTCTGGAAACACCATATATTTT. Amino acid sequence: CATRGRDRDGDYGSGNTIYF. The gene calls are TRBV15 and TRBJ1-3; TRBD1 matches 9 bases. Germline values: CDR1 LNHNV, CDR2 YYDKDF (reference sequence). With V trimmed by 6 bases and J by 0 bases, 18 bases remained unmatched. This CDR3 has 20 amino acids. Full variable domain (outside the CDR3, taken from reference TRBV15 and TRBJ1-3): DAMVIQNPRYQVTQFGKPVTLSCSQTLNHNVMYWYQQKSSQAPKLLFHYYDKDFNNEADTPDNFQSRRPNTSFCFLDIRSPGLGDTAMYLCATRGRDRDGDYGSGNTIYFGEGSWLTVV.

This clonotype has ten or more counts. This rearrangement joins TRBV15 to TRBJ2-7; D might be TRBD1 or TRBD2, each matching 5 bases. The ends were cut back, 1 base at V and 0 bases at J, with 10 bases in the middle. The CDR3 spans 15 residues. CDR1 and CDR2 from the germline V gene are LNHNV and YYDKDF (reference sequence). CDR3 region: CATSRVGESSYEQYF. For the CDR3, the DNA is TGTGCCACCAGCAGAGTGGGGGAGAGCTCCTACGAGCAGTACTTC. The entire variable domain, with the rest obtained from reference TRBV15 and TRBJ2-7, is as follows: DAMVIQNPRYQVTQFGKPVTLSCSQTLNHNVMYWYQQKSSQAPKLLFHYYDKDFNNEADTPDNFQSRRPNTSFCFLDIRSPGLGDTAMYLCATSRVGESSYEQYFGPGTRLTVT.

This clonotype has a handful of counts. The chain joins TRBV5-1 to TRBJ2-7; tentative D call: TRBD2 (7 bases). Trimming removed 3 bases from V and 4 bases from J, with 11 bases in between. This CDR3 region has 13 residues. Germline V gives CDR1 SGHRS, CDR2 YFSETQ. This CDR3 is CASSWRGGYEQYF. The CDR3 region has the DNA TGCGCCAGCAGCTGGAGGGGGGGGTACGAGCAGTACTTC. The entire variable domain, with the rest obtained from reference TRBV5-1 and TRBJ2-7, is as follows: KAGVTQTPRYLIKTRGQQVTLSCSPISGHRSVSWYQQTPGQGLQFLFEYFSETQRNKGNFPGRFSGRQFSNSRSEMNVSTLELGDSALYLCASSWRGGYEQYFGPGTRLTVT.

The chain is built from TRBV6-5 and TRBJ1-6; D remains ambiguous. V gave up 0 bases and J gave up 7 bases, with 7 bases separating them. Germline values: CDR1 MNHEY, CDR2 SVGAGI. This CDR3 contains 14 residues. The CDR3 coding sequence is TGTGCCAGCAGTTACTCGATGGGAAATTCACCCCTCCACTTT. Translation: CASSYSMGNSPLHF.

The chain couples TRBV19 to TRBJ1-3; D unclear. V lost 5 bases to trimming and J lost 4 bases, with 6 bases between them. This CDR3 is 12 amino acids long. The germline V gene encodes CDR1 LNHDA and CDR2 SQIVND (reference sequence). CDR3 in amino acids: CASSSTGNTIYF. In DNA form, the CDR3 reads TGTGCCAGTAGTTCGACGGGAAACACCATATATTTT.

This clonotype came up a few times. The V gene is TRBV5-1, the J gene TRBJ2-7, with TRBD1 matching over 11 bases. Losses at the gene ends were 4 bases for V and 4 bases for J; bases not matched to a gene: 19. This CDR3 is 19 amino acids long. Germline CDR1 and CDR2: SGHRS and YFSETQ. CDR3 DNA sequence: TGCGCCAGCAGCCCACCCCCCGGGACAGGGGGTCGGTCCTTGTACGAGCAGTACTTC. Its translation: CASSPPPGTGGRSLYEQYF.

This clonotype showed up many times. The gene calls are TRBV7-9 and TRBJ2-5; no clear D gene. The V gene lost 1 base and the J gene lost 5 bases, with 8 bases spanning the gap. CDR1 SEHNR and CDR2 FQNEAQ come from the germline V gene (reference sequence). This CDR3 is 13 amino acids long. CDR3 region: CASSLEVPETQYF. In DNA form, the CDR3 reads TGTGCCAGCAGCTTAGAGGTTCCTGAGACCCAGTACTTC.

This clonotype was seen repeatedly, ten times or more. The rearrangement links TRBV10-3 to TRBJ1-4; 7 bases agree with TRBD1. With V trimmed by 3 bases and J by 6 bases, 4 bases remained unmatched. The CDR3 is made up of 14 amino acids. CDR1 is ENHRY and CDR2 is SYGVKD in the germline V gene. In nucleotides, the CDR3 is TGTGCCATCAGTGAACAGGGGAGAGATGAAAAACTGTTTTTT. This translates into CAISEQGRDEKLFF.

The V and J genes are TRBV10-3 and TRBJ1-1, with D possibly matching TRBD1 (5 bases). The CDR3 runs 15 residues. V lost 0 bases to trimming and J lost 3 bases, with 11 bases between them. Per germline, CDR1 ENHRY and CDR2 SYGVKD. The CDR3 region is CAISESGVLDTEAFF. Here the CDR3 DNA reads TGTGCCATCAGTGAGTCGGGGGTATTGGACACTGAAGCTTTCTTT.

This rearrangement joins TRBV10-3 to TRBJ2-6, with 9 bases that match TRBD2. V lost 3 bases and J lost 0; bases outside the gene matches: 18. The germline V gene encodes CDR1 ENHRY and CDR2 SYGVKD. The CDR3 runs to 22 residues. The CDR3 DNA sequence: TGTGCCATCAGTGACCAATTAGCGGGGGACACTCATAGAAGCTCTGGGGCCAACGTCCTGACTTTC. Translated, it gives CAISDQLAGDTHRSSGANVLTF.

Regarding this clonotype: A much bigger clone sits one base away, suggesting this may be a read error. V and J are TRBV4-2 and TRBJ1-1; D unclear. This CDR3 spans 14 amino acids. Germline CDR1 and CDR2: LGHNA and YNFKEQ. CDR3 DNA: TGTGCCAGCAGCCAAGAAGAACATTACGGGAAAGCTTCCTTT. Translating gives CASSQEEHYGKASF.

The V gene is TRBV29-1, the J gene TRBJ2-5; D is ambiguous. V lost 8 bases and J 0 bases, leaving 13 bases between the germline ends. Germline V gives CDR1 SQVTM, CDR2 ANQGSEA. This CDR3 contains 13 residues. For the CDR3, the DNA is TGCAGCTTAGTGGCGGCCCACCAAGAGACCCAGTACTTC. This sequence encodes CSLVAAHQETQYF.

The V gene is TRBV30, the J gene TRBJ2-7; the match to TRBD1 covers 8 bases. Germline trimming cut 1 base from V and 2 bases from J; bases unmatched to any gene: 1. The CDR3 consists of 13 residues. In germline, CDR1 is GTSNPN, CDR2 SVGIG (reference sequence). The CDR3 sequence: CAWSGTGTYEQYF. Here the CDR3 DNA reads TGTGCCTGGAGTGGGACAGGGACCTACGAGCAGTACTTC.